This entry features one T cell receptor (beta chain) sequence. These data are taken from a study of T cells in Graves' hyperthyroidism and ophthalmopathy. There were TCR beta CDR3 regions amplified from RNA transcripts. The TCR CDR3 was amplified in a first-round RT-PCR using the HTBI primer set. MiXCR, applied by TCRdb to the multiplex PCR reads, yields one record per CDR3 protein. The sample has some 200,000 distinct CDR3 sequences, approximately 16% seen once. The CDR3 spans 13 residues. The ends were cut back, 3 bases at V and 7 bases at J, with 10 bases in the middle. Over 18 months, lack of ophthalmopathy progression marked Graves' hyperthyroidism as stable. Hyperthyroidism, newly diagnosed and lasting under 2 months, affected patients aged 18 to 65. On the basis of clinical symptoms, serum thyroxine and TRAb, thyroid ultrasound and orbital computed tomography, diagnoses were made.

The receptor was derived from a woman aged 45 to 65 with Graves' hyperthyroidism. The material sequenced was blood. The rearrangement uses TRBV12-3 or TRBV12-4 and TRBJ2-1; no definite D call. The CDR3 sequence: CASSFFFENEQFF. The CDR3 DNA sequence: TGTGCCAGCAGTTTCTTTTTTGAAAATGAGCAGTTCTTC.